The 24 T cell receptor beta chains below all came from one sample that was sequenced in a study of shared clonotypes between healthy human individuals. Assay: immunoSEQ multiplex PCR; the TCRdb copy retains only in-frame clones and omits some. The repertoire includes about 700,000 clones, 92% of them detected once, and nearly 25% sits in the top ten. CD8 cells classed as naive were CD45RO-negative and positively selected for CCR7, excluding terminally differentiated effector memory CD45RA+ cells. The specimen was naive CD8+ T cells sorted from blood. The receptors here all came from a man aged 25-40 years in good health.

The chain recombines TRBV4-1 with TRBJ2-7; 8 bases agree with TRBD1. The CDR3 runs 14 residues. V was pared by 4 bases and J by 7 bases, with 9 bases of the junction left unmatched. CDR1 and CDR2 (germline): MGHRA, YSYEKL. The CDR3 loop reads CASSPGQGGLEQYF. DNA for the CDR3: TGCGCCAGCAGCCCCGGACAGGGCGGTCTAGAGCAGTACTTC.

This clone occurred once. This same CDR3 is encoded by further DNA sequences in the sample. The CDR3 bases are TGCGCCAGCAGCTTGGGGGGATTTTACGAGCAGTACTTC. The encoded protein is CASSLGGFYEQYF. The V and J genes are TRBV5-1 and TRBJ2-7, with unresolved D. The CDR3 spans 13 residues. With 0 bases removed from V and 4 bases from J, the gap between germline ends came to 8 bases. Germline V gene data show CDR1 as SGHRS and CDR2 as YFSETQ.

J is TRBJ2-7 and V is TRBV6-6, with 7 nucleotides matching TRBD1. The CDR3 is 14 residues long. CDR1 is MNHNY and CDR2 is SVGAGI in the germline V gene (reference sequence). Germline trimming cut 5 bases from V and 2 bases from J; bases unmatched to any gene: 6. CDR3 amino acids: CASSLQGVAYEQYF. CDR3 bases: TGTGCCAGCAGTCTTCAGGGGGTCGCCTACGAGCAGTACTTC.

V and J are TRBV7-9 and TRBJ2-7, with TRBD2 matching 11 bases. The CDR3 sequence is 16 residues long. After removal of 5 bases from V and 0 bases from J, the junction contained 6 bases not matched to a gene. Germline CDR1 and CDR2: SEHNR and FQNEAQ (reference sequence). CDR3 DNA: TGTGCCAGCAGCCCGACTAGCGGGGCTAGCTCCTACGAGCAGTACTTC. Translation gives CASSPTSGASSYEQYF. Filled out from reference TRBV7-9 and TRBJ2-7, the complete variable domain reads DTGVSQNPRHKITKRGQNVTFRCDPISEHNRLYWYRQTLGQGPEFLTYFQNEAQLEKSRLLSDRFSAERPKGSFSTLEIQRTEQGDSAMYLCASSPTSGASSYEQYFGPGTRLTVT.

In its sample, this clone was seen a few times. The V and J genes are TRBV5-1 and TRBJ1-2; 7 nucleotides align to TRBD1. Trimming took 0 bases from V and 5 from J; bases not matched to a gene: 1. Looked up from germline, CDR1 is SGHRS and CDR2 is YFSETQ. The CDR3 spans 13 residues. CDR3 nucleotides: TGCGCCAGCAGCTTGGTGACAGGGTATGGCTACACCTTC. This translates into CASSLVTGYGYTF.

This rearrangement joins TRBV9 to TRBJ2-5, with TRBD2 identical over 11 bases. Germline CDR1 SGDLS, CDR2 YYNGEE. CDR3 length equals 17 residues. Unmatched junction bases numbered 13, after V lost 4 bases and J lost 5 bases. As DNA, the CDR3 is TGTGCCAGCAGCCCCTCTTTGCGACTAGCGGGGCAGGAGACCCAGTACTTC. Translation gives CASSPSLRLAGQETQYF.

As DNA, the CDR3 is TGCAGCGTTGGTCCAGTGCCTAACGAGCAGTACTTC. It codes for CSVGPVPNEQYF. This chain uses TRBV29-1 with TRBJ2-7; D is unclear. The germline gives CDR1 SQVTM, CDR2 ANQGSEA. The V gene lost 4 bases and the J gene lost 5 bases, with 12 bases spanning the gap. CDR3 length equals 12 residues.

The chain joins TRBV4-3 to TRBJ2-7; a weak D match, TRBD2 (5 bases). This CDR3 has 15 amino acids. Germline V lookup: CDR1 LGHNA, CDR2 YSLEER. V was cut by 4 bases and J by 5 bases, with 18 bases left in between. The CDR3 DNA reads TGCGCCAGCAGCCCAAGTCCCCGGGGTTACGACGAGCAGTACTTC. Protein product: CASSPSPRGYDEQYF.

J is TRBJ2-7 and V is TRBV7-8; 9 bases align to TRBD2. J lost 4 bases, V lost 5 bases, and 6 bases had no gene match. The CDR3 sequence is 14 residues long. Germline CDR1 SGHVS, CDR2 FQNEAQ. CDR3 in DNA: TGTGCCAGCAGCATTAGCGGGAGTGGGTACGAGCAGTACTTC. Its protein is CASSISGSGYEQYF.

V and J are TRBV7-9 and TRBJ2-7; no reliable D call. V gave up 6 bases and J gave up 7 bases, with 13 bases separating them. The V gene's germline CDR1 is SEHNR and CDR2 FQNEAQ (reference sequence). The CDR3 is 12 amino acids. Here the CDR3 reads CASSRPPGEQYF. CDR3 nucleotide sequence: TGTGCCAGCAGTCGCCCACCTGGGGAGCAGTACTTC.

This clone was seen just once. This sequence joins TRBV28 and TRBJ2-5, with a possible D match to TRBD1 (6 bases). The CDR3 runs 15 residues. V lost 4 bases and J 4 bases, leaving 16 bases between the germline ends. The germline CDR1 and CDR2 sequences are MDHEN and SYDVKM. Here the CDR3 reads CASSSPGTKIETQYF. The CDR3 DNA is TGTGCCAGCAGTTCCCCCGGGACAAAGATAGAGACCCAGTACTTC.

This chain uses TRBV7-9 with TRBJ1-4; no clear D. This CDR3 is built from 16 residues. With 5 bases removed from V and 4 bases from J, the gap between germline ends came to 17 bases. In germline, CDR1 is SEHNR, CDR2 FQNEAQ (reference sequence). In DNA, the CDR3 is TGTGCCAGCAGCGCCCTAGTGGCAGAGATTAATGAAAAACTGTTTTTT. It codes for CASSALVAEINEKLFF.

The rearrangement links TRBV2 to TRBJ1-1; TRBD1 aligns across 9 bases. The CDR3 sequence is 16 residues long. With V trimmed by 1 base and J by 3 bases, 6 bases remained unmatched. The germline V gene encodes CDR1 SNHLY and CDR2 FYNNEI. The CDR3 DNA reads as TGTGCCAGCAGTGAAGGGACAGGGGTGTTTTACACTGAAGCTTTCTTT. Its protein is CASSEGTGVFYTEAFF.

V and J are TRBV27 and TRBJ2-3; 7 bases align to TRBD2. CDR3 length equals 16 residues. CDR1 MNHEY and CDR2 SMNVEV come from the germline V gene (reference sequence). The J segment lost 7 bases and the V segment lost 5 bases, leaving 15 bases of the junction unmatched. The CDR3 region has the DNA TGTGCCAGCAGTAAACAACCGCTCGGGGGGATCCATACGCAGTATTTT. This gives the protein CASSKQPLGGIHTQYF.

This sequence joins TRBV7-9 and TRBJ1-1; a weak D match, TRBD1 (6 bases). The germline V gene has CDR1 SEHNR and CDR2 FQNEAQ (reference sequence). Between the trimmed V and J ends, which lost 1 base and 1 base, there was a span of 16 bases. CDR3 length equals 17 residues. CDR3: CASSLEGVGPANTEAFF. Here the CDR3 DNA reads TGTGCCAGCAGCTTAGAGGGGGTCGGGCCTGCGAACACTGAAGCTTTCTTT.

In the case of this clone: This specimen includes other DNA sequences encoding the same CDR3. The chain uses TRBV2 and TRBJ2-1; 11 bases map to TRBD2. Per the germline V gene, CDR1 is SNHLY and CDR2 is FYNNEI. Trimming removed 3 bases from V and 2 bases from J; junction bases left unmatched: 0. The CDR3 runs to 15 residues. CDR3 DNA: TGTGCCAGCAGTGAGGGACTAGCGGCCTACAATGAGCAGTTCTTC. Its translation: CASSEGLAAYNEQFF.

This chain joins TRBV2 and TRBJ2-1; tentative D call: TRBD2 (6 bases). The CDR3 loop spans 10 amino acids. CDR1 is SNHLY and CDR2 is FYNNEI in the germline V gene. CDR3 DNA: TGTGCGCATGGGAGGAATGAGCAGTTCTTC. This codes for CAHGRNEQFF.

The gene calls are TRBV6-1 and TRBJ1-2; the D gene is possibly TRBD1 (5 bases). The CDR3 is 15 amino acids. Germline CDR1 reads MNHNS; CDR2 reads SASEGT. V was cut by 7 bases and J by 2 bases, with 17 bases left in between. The CDR3 nucleotides are TGTGCCAGCAAACTACTGACAGCAGCAAACTATGGCTACACCTTC. Its translation: CASKLLTAANYGYTF.

The rearrangement joins TRBV27 to TRBJ2-5; TRBD1 matches 7 bases. V shed 4 bases, J shed 2 bases, and the junction held 7 bases outside the gene matches. Germline V lookup: CDR1 MNHEY, CDR2 SMNVEV (reference sequence). The CDR3 contains 15 residues. The CDR3 reads CASSSPRDSQETQYF. CDR3 DNA sequence: TGTGCCAGCAGTTCCCCCCGGGACAGTCAAGAGACCCAGTACTTC.

The rearrangement uses TRBV28 and TRBJ2-1; 8 nucleotides line up with TRBD2. The germline gives CDR1 MDHEN, CDR2 SYDVKM. The length of the CDR3 is 13 residues. The V segment lost 5 bases and the J segment 4 bases; nucleotides outside the gene matches: 1. CDR3 sequence: CASSQRGYNEQFF. CDR3 bases: TGTGCCAGCAGTCAGCGGGGGTACAATGAGCAGTTCTTC.

The chain employs TRBV6-6 and TRBJ2-1, with D uncertain. CDR3 size: 10 residues. CDR1 MNHNY and CDR2 SVGAGI come from the germline V gene (reference sequence). Trimming left V 3 bases short and J 10 bases short, with 4 bases between. The CDR3 loop reads CASSYNEQFF. For the CDR3, the DNA is TGTGCCAGCAGTTATAACGAGCAGTTCTTC.

The gene calls are TRBV5-8 and TRBJ2-7; tentative D call: TRBD1 (5 bases). Germline V gene sequence: CDR1 SGHTS, CDR2 YDEGEE. The V gene lost 6 bases and the J gene lost 6 bases, with 22 bases spanning the gap. The CDR3 totals 15 residues. The CDR3: CASIPIGKGPIEQYF. The CDR3 DNA is TGTGCCAGCATCCCAATTGGGAAGGGGCCTATCGAGCAGTACTTC.

CDR3 coding DNA: TGTGCCAGCAGCTCCGTCTGGAATGAGCAGTTCTTC. Encoded protein: CASSSVWNEQFF. The rearrangement links TRBV11-3 to TRBJ2-1, with D unclear. Trimming pared 4 bases from V and 7 bases from J, leaving 8 bases between. The germline V gene encodes CDR1 SGHNT and CDR2 YENEEA. This CDR3 spans 12 amino acids. Variable domain in full (rest from reference TRBV11-3 and TRBJ2-1): EAGVVQSPRYKIIEKKQPVAFWCNPISGHNTLYWYLQNLGQGPELLIRYENEEAVDDSQLPKDRFSAERLKGVDSTLKIQPAELGDSAVYLCASSSVWNEQFFGPGTRLTVL.

Notes on this clone: Other DNA sequences within the sample encode an identical CDR3. The gene calls are TRBV7-9 and TRBJ2-5; the D is unclear. This CDR3 region has 12 residues. V was trimmed by 5 bases and J by 2 bases, leaving 6 bases between them. Germline CDR1 SEHNR, CDR2 FQNEAQ (reference sequence). The CDR3 DNA follows: TGTGCCAGCAGCAGTATACAAGAGACCCAGTACTTC. Amino acids: CASSSIQETQYF.